A selection of T cell receptor beta chains follows, all from one sample in a study of blood T cells in healthy people across ages. TCRdb re-analysed the 5' RACE reads in MiXCR, keeping a single row per CDR3 protein. The repertoire holds about 930,000 distinct CDR3 sequences, with 29% as singletons. This sample was also put to use in a study of T cells of mothers and their children.

The sequencing input was blood. Receptors originate from a woman aged 40-49 years in good health. Both conserved end residues are part of each CDR3. The D gene is left open where the match is weak. A row's size may be missing; if present it is once, few, many or a size class.

D: -; size: -; J: TRBJ2-4; V: TRBV12-3/TRBV12-4; CDR3: CASSFGEQAYF; DNA: TGTGCCAGCAGTTTCGGGGAACAGGCGTACTTC
D: TRBD2; size: many; J: TRBJ2-7; V: TRBV20-1; CDR3: CSARPGTSGYEQYF; DNA: TGCAGTGCTAGACCCGGGACTAGCGGCTACGAGCAGTACTTC
D: TRBD2; size: -; J: TRBJ2-4; V: TRBV20-1; CDR3: CSARDRGGGGKNIQYF; DNA: TGCAGCGCTAGAGATCGCGGGGGAGGAGGCAAAAACATTCAGTACTTC
D: -; size: -; J: TRBJ1-2; V: TRBV7-9; CDR3: CASQLVDAAIGYTF; DNA: TGTGCCAGCCAGCTTGTGGACGCGGCGATAGGCTACACCTTC
D: TRBD2; size: few; J: TRBJ2-2; V: TRBV7-2; CDR3: CASSLALGGGGTNTGELFF; DNA: TGTGCCAGCAGCTTAGCCCTCGGCGGCGGGGGGACAAACACCGGGGAGCTGTTTTTT
D: -; size: few; J: TRBJ1-1; V: TRBV6-6; CDR3: CASSPWGERVGTEAFF; DNA: TGTGCCAGCAGTCCATGGGGGGAAAGAGTAGGCACTGAAGCTTTCTTT
D: TRBD1; size: many; J: TRBJ2-5; V: TRBV6-6; CDR3: CASSYSGQQETQYF; DNA: TGTGCCAGCAGTTACTCGGGACAGCAAGAGACCCAGTACTTC
D: TRBD1; size: -; J: TRBJ1-1; V: TRBV5-1; CDR3: CASRSTGSGTEAFF; DNA: TGCGCCAGCAGATCGACAGGGTCCGGAACTGAAGCTTTCTTT
D: -; size: few; J: TRBJ2-6; V: TRBV7-9; CDR3: CAPSRAGALSGANVLTF; DNA: TGTGCCCCTTCGCGGGCGGGCGCCCTCTCTGGGGCCAACGTCCTGACTTTC
D: TRBD1; size: many; J: TRBJ1-1; V: TRBV4-3; CDR3: CASSLDRTNTEAFF; DNA: TGCGCCAGCAGCTTGGACAGGACGAACACTGAAGCTTTCTTT
D: -; size: -; J: TRBJ2-2; V: TRBV20-1; CDR3: CSASGTQVGELFF; DNA: TGCAGTGCTTCCGGGACCCAAGTAGGGGAGCTGTTTTTT
D: -; size: -; J: TRBJ2-4; V: TRBV7-9; CDR3: CASSLEGWANEQYF; DNA: TGTGCCAGCAGCTTAGAGGGTTGGGCAAATGAGCAGTACTTC
D: -; size: -; J: TRBJ1-4; V: TRBV15; CDR3: CATSPRATNEKLFF; DNA: TGTGCCACCAGCCCAAGAGCAACTAATGAAAAACTGTTTTTT
D: -; size: many; J: TRBJ2-1; V: TRBV28; CDR3: CASSFDRRLYNEQFF; DNA: TGTGCCAGCAGTTTCGACAGGCGACTCTACAATGAGCAGTTCTTC
D: -; size: -; J: TRBJ1-1; V: TRBV7-2; CDR3: CASSSFGPVNTEAFF; DNA: TGTGCCAGCAGCTCCTTTGGACCGGTGAACACTGAAGCTTTCTTT
D: -; size: many; J: TRBJ1-1; V: TRBV7-9; CDR3: CASSPWGQVNTEAFF; DNA: TGTGCCAGCAGCCCTTGGGGGCAGGTGAACACTGAAGCTTTCTTT
D: TRBD1; size: many; J: TRBJ1-2; V: TRBV27; CDR3: CASTPGQFYGYTF; DNA: TGTGCCAGCACGCCGGGACAGTTCTATGGCTACACCTTC
D: -; size: few; J: TRBJ1-6; V: TRBV25-1; CDR3: CASSELVGYSPLHF; DNA: TGTGCCAGCAGTGAATTAGTCGGCTATTCACCCCTCCACTTT
D: -; size: few; J: TRBJ2-6; V: TRBV20-1; CDR3: CSTREGSGGANVLTF; DNA: TGCAGTACTAGAGAAGGTTCGGGCGGGGCCAACGTCCTGACTTTC
D: -; size: -; J: TRBJ2-7; V: TRBV7-2; CDR3: CASGWTSYNEQYF; DNA: TGTGCCAGCGGGTGGACCTCCTACAATGAGCAGTACTTC
D: -; size: few; J: TRBJ1-1; V: TRBV4-1; CDR3: CASSQTRGGGTEAFF; DNA: TGCGCCAGCAGCCAAACCCGAGGGGGGGGCACTGAAGCTTTCTTT
D: -; size: -; J: TRBJ2-1; V: TRBV3-1; CDR3: CASSQMGASNEQFF; DNA: TGTGCCAGCAGCCAAATGGGGGCGAGCAATGAGCAGTTCTTC
D: -; size: -; J: TRBJ1-5; V: TRBV2; CDR3: CASRSDSKPQPQHF; DNA: TGTGCCAGCAGGTCGGACAGCAAACCACAGCCCCAGCATTTT
D: -; size: -; J: TRBJ2-7; V: TRBV5-5; CDR3: CASSLSFDVLYEQYF; DNA: TGTGCCAGCAGCTTGTCTTTCGACGTACTCTACGAGCAGTACTTC
D: TRBD2; size: -; J: TRBJ2-5; V: TRBV5-1; CDR3: CASTTGTSGGETQYF; DNA: TGCGCCAGCACTACTGGGACTAGCGGGGGAGAGACCCAGTACTTC
D: TRBD1; size: -; J: TRBJ1-5; V: TRBV28; CDR3: CASTGTGGNQPQHF; DNA: TGTGCCAGTACAGGGACAGGGGGCAATCAGCCCCAGCATTTT
D: -; size: few; J: TRBJ2-2; V: TRBV12-3/TRBV12-4; CDR3: CASSLGYTGELFF; DNA: TGTGCCAGCAGCTTAGGCTACACCGGGGAGCTGTTTTTT
D: -; size: many; J: TRBJ1-2; V: TRBV6-6; CDR3: CATRQVGSSNGYTF; DNA: TGTGCCACCCGACAGGTGGGGAGTAGTAATGGCTACACCTTC
D: TRBD2; size: few; J: TRBJ2-1; V: TRBV14; CDR3: CASSRLTSGGYNEQFF; DNA: TGTGCCAGCAGCCGCTTAACTAGCGGGGGGTACAATGAGCAGTTCTTC
D: TRBD1; size: -; J: TRBJ2-7; V: TRBV7-2; CDR3: CASTNRDSGFPYKQYF; DNA: TGTGCCAGCACCAACCGGGACAGCGGATTCCCCTACAAGCAGTACTTC
D: -; size: few; J: TRBJ1-5; V: TRBV28; CDR3: CATSVGGDRNQPQHF; DNA: TGTGCCACCTCAGTGGGGGGGGACCGCAATCAGCCCCAGCATTTT
D: -; size: few; J: TRBJ1-3; V: TRBV20-1; CDR3: CSAQGRGDSGNTIYF; DNA: TGCAGTGCTCAGGGCAGGGGAGACTCTGGAAACACCATATATTTT
D: TRBD2; size: -; J: TRBJ2-1; V: TRBV20-1; CDR3: CSANSGGNSYNEQVF; DNA: TGCAGTGCTAATAGCGGGGGGAACTCCTACAATGAGCAGGTCTTC
D: -; size: -; J: TRBJ2-1; V: TRBV20-1; CDR3: CSARDLGRELQFF; DNA: TGCAGTGCTAGAGATCTGGGACGGGAGTTGCAGTTCTTC
D: -; size: -; J: TRBJ1-2; V: TRBV28; CDR3: CASSLVVMGANKGYTF; DNA: TGTGCCAGCAGTTTGGTTGTGATGGGCGCGAATAAGGGCTACACCTTC
D: -; size: few; J: TRBJ1-5; V: TRBV12-3/TRBV12-4; CDR3: CASSNSGRTQPQHF; DNA: TGTGCCAGCAGCAATTCAGGGCGTACTCAGCCCCAGCATTTT
D: -; size: few; J: TRBJ2-1; V: TRBV7-2; CDR3: CASSYHSTGYEQFF; DNA: TGTGCCAGCAGCTACCACAGTACGGGCTATGAGCAGTTCTTC
D: TRBD2; size: -; J: TRBJ2-3; V: TRBV10-3; CDR3: CATGTSGTTSTDTQYF; DNA: TGTGCCACTGGGACTAGCGGGACTACTAGCACAGATACGCAGTATTTT
D: -; size: -; J: TRBJ2-5; V: TRBV29-1; CDR3: CSVAGGERNEQYF; DNA: TGCAGCGTTGCAGGGGGGGAGAGAAATGAACAGTACTTC
D: -; size: many; J: TRBJ2-1; V: TRBV6-2/TRBV6-3; CDR3: CASSRPWSAHNEQFF; DNA: TGTGCCAGCAGCCGTCCATGGAGCGCCCACAATGAGCAGTTCTTC
D: -; size: -; J: TRBJ2-5; V: TRBV20-1; CDR3: CSARNEYAEQYF; DNA: TGCAGTGCCAGAAATGAGTACGCTGAGCAGTACTTC